Presented here are 20 T cell receptor beta chains from one specimen sequenced in a study of Ad26.COV2.S vaccination and SARS-CoV-2 variants. Here immunoSEQ multiplex PCR was the method, and the copy in TCRdb shows in-frame clones only, minus some. The sample includes over 90,000 clones, over 60% seen only once; the top ten take 17%. This sample comprised peripheral blood, obtained after recovery from COVID-19. The receptors here all came from a human donor who had recovered from COVID-19.

The CDR3 is CATTTAIDHTGELFF. In DNA, the CDR3 is TGTGCCACCACGACAGCGATTGACCACACCGGGGAGCTGTTTTTT. The V gene is TRBV6-5, the J gene TRBJ2-2, with D tentatively TRBD1 (5 bases). V was cut by 10 bases and J by 3 bases, with 18 bases left in between. CDR3 length: 15 amino acids. Germline V gene lookup returns CDR1 MNHEY and CDR2 SVGAGI.

This rearrangement joins TRBV7-9 to TRBJ2-1, with 13 bases identical to TRBD2. CDR1 is SEHNR, CDR2 FQNEAQ, per germline (reference sequence). The CDR3 has 18 amino acids. The ends lost 5 bases at V and 8 bases at J; junction bases unmatched: 15. The DNA for the CDR3 is TGTGCCAGCAGCACTACCCAACCGACTAGCGGGGGGCTCGATGAGCAGTTCTTC. Protein product: CASSTTQPTSGGLDEQFF.

This clone was counted a single time. The chain is built from TRBV6-1 and TRBJ2-1; D might be TRBD2 (5 bases). The CDR3 is made up of 18 amino acids. Trimming pared 2 bases from V and 1 base from J, leaving 18 bases between. Germline V CDR1 and CDR2: MNHNS, SASEGT. The DNA for the CDR3 is TGTGCCAGCAGTGAATGGGCCTCGGGGTATAGTTCCTACAATGAGCAGTTCTTC. This codes for CASSEWASGYSSYNEQFF.

A few counts support this clone. The genes are TRBV7-9 and TRBJ2-3; no clear D gene. CDR3 length equals 15 residues. CDR1 and CDR2 (germline): SEHNR, FQNEAQ (reference sequence). V was clipped by 1 base and J by 0 bases, with 8 bases between them. Here the CDR3 DNA reads TGTGCCAGCAGCTTAGGCGTCTTGAGCACAGATACGCAGTATTTT. It translates to CASSLGVLSTDTQYF.

This clone has just one count. The chain links TRBV2 to TRBJ1-6; D call uncertain. The ends were cut back, 0 bases at V and 9 bases at J, with 12 bases in the middle. This CDR3 comprises 15 residues. The V gene's germline CDR1 is SNHLY and CDR2 FYNNEI. CDR3 in amino acids: CASSEALVGSSPLHF. DNA of the CDR3: TGTGCCAGCAGTGAAGCGCTTGTGGGAAGTTCACCCCTCCACTTT.

The chain is built from TRBV11-2 and TRBJ2-2, with D unresolved. CDR3 length: 12 amino acids. With 5 bases removed from V and 5 bases from J, the gap between germline ends came to 6 bases. Germline values: CDR1 SGHAT, CDR2 FQNNGV. Written as DNA, the CDR3 is TGTGCCAGCAGCCCATTGACCGGGGAGCTGTTTTTT. Protein product: CASSPLTGELFF.

The rearrangement joins TRBV5-1 to TRBJ2-3; TRBD2 aligns across 8 bases. The CDR3 covers 17 residues. Germline CDR1 is SGHRS and CDR2 is YFSETQ. V lost 0 bases to trimming and J lost 2 bases; unmatched junction nucleotides: 8. This chain's CDR3 is CASSLAGGAGATDTQYF. The CDR3 DNA sequence: TGCGCCAGCAGCTTGGCCGGGGGGGCTGGGGCCACAGATACGCAGTATTTT.

The chain couples TRBV29-1 to TRBJ2-7, with D possibly being TRBD2 (6 bases). Trimming pared 4 bases from V and 2 bases from J, leaving 15 bases between. Germline V lookup: CDR1 SQVTM, CDR2 ANQGSEA. The CDR3 contains 14 residues. CDR3 nucleotide sequence: TGCAGCGTTGTCGGGGACTCCCAAACCTACGAGCAGTACTTC. Protein product: CSVVGDSQTYEQYF.

The chain has TRBV30 and TRBJ2-7; D may correspond to TRBD1 or TRBD2 (5 bases each). Germline V lookup: CDR1 GTSNPN, CDR2 SVGIG (reference sequence). There are 13 residues in the CDR3. V lost 5 bases and J lost 2, with 13 bases in between. CDR3 sequence reads: CAWVGKGPYEQYF. CDR3 in DNA: TGTGCCTGGGTAGGGAAGGGACCCTACGAGCAGTACTTC. Complete variable domain (other parts from reference TRBV30 and TRBJ2-7): SQTIHQWPATLVQPVGSPLSLECTVEGTSNPNLYWYRQAAGRGLQLLFYSVGIGQISSEVPQNLSASRPQDRQFILSSKKLLLSDSGFYLCAWVGKGPYEQYFGPGTRLTVT.

This rearrangement joins TRBV29-1 to TRBJ2-7; the D gene is possibly TRBD1 (5 bases). CDR1 is SQVTM, CDR2 ANQGSEA, per germline. CDR3 length: 13 amino acids. Trimming removed 3 bases at V and 3 bases at J, with 12 bases between. DNA of the CDR3: TGCAGCGTTGATCTAGGCAGGGACTACGAGCAGTACTTC. Translated: CSVDLGRDYEQYF.

V is TRBV19 and J is TRBJ2-7; unclear D gene. The CDR3 contains 15 residues. The V end lost 1 base, the J end lost 0 bases, and 10 bases lay between the germline ends. Germline V lookup: CDR1 LNHDA, CDR2 SQIVND (reference sequence). CDR3 protein: CASSIGGLSSYEQYF. DNA of the CDR3: TGTGCCAGTAGTATAGGGGGTCTCAGCTCCTACGAGCAGTACTTC.

The chain recombines TRBV5-1 with TRBJ2-5; D is tentatively TRBD1 or TRBD2 (5 bases each). The V gene lost 0 bases and the J gene lost 5 bases, with 8 bases spanning the gap. Germline assignment: CDR1 SGHRS and CDR2 YFSETQ. CDR3 length: 13 residues. As DNA, the CDR3 is TGCGCCAGCAGCTTGGTAGGGGAGGAGACCCAGTACTTC. Translating it yields CASSLVGEETQYF.

The V and J genes are TRBV5-4 and TRBJ2-1; no firm D call. CDR1 SGHNT and CDR2 YYREEE come from the germline V gene (reference sequence). This CDR3 has 14 amino acids. V was cut by 5 bases and J by 6 bases, with 15 bases left in between. CDR3 nucleotide sequence: TGTGCCAGCAGTCCTAGTGGTAGTACCAATGAGCAGTTCTTC. Protein sequence: CASSPSGSTNEQFF.

This clone came up a few times. The chain combines TRBV6-5 with TRBJ2-1; either TRBD1 or TRBD2 may fit D (5 bases each). This CDR3 has 13 residues. CDR1 and CDR2 (germline): MNHEY, SVGAGI. The V end was cut by 5 bases, the J end by 4 bases, with 9 bases between. CDR3: CASSRDGYNEQFF. DNA for the CDR3: TGTGCCAGCAGTAGGGACGGTTACAATGAGCAGTTCTTC.

The CDR3 sequence: CASSPRLWVNTEAFF. In DNA form, the CDR3 reads TGCGCCAGCAGCCCCCGATTGTGGGTGAACACTGAAGCTTTCTTT. The gene calls are TRBV5-1 and TRBJ1-1; D is undetermined. V lost 4 bases, J lost 0 bases, and 13 bases lay in between. The CDR3 runs to 15 residues. CDR1 SGHRS and CDR2 YFSETQ come from the germline V gene. The full variable domain, in which reference TRBV5-1 and TRBJ1-1 provide the parts outside the CDR3, is KAGVTQTPRYLIKTRGQQVTLSCSPISGHRSVSWYQQTPGQGLQFLFEYFSETQRNKGNFPGRFSGRQFSNSRSEMNVSTLELGDSALYLCASSPRLWVNTEAFFGQGTRLTVV.

The chain has TRBV7-2 and TRBJ2-5; 7 bases match TRBD1. Germline CDR1 reads SGHTA; CDR2 reads FQGNSA. V trimming: 6 bases; J trimming: 1 base; junction bases outside the gene matches: 5. This CDR3 is 14 amino acids long. CDR3 nucleotides: TGTGCCAGCAGTACCGGGACAGTCCAAGAGACCCAGTACTTC. It is translated as CASSTGTVQETQYF.

This clone was seen at least ten times. The CDR3 DNA reads TGCGCCAGCAGCTTGCAAGGAACCCGGGAGCTGTTTTTT. This codes for CASSLQGTRELFF. The rearrangement uses TRBV5-1 and TRBJ2-2; D gene uncertain. From germline, CDR1 is SGHRS and CDR2 YFSETQ. The CDR3 runs to 13 residues. V lost 1 base, J lost 9 bases, and 10 bases lay in between.

V and J are TRBV27 and TRBJ1-2, with D possibly matching TRBD1 (5 bases). The CDR3 runs 16 residues. V was shortened by 2 bases and J by 0 bases, with 13 bases between the two germline ends. Germline values: CDR1 MNHEY, CDR2 SMNVEV (reference sequence). The CDR3 loop reads CASSLGYSGTNYGYTF. DNA for the CDR3: TGTGCCAGCAGTTTAGGTTATTCAGGGACTAACTATGGCTACACCTTC.

J is TRBJ1-6 and V is TRBV9; the D gene is possibly TRBD1 (5 bases). The CDR3 runs to 15 residues. V lost 0 bases and J 13 bases, leaving 17 bases between the germline ends. Germline lookup yields CDR1 SGDLS and CDR2 YYNGEE. The CDR3 is CASSVEGTGPGPLHF. CDR3 in DNA: TGTGCCAGCAGCGTAGAAGGCACAGGCCCCGGGCCCCTCCACTTT.

The chain recombines TRBV7-9 with TRBJ2-1; perhaps TRBD2 as D (6 bases). Trimming cost V 1 base and J 8 bases, with 9 bases left between them. The CDR3 extends over 13 amino acids. Germline loops: CDR1 SEHNR, CDR2 FQNEAQ (reference sequence). The CDR3 loop reads CASSLVGGYEQFF. In nucleotides, the CDR3 is TGTGCCAGCAGCTTAGTTGGGGGGTATGAGCAGTTCTTC.